What follows are 5 T cell receptor beta chains derived from one specimen sequenced in a study of CD8 T cells in Susac syndrome. About 0.5 to 1 ug RNA was reverse transcribed with random hexamers. TCRdb used MiXCR to reprocess the immunoSEQ multiplex PCR reads, holding one entry per CDR3 protein. The data show under 200,000 distinct CDR3 sequences, with around 94% seen just once and about 0.13% held by the top ten. Source material: CD4+ T cells from PBMCs. These receptors originate from a human donor in good health.

This chain connects TRBV4-3 to TRBJ1-2; D gene unclear. The CDR3 contains 13 residues. Trimming stripped 1 base from V and 3 bases from J, with 6 bases between. Looked up from germline, CDR1 is LGHNA and CDR2 is YSLEER. CDR3 in amino acids: CASSQAIYYGYTF. The DNA of the CDR3 is TGCGCCAGCAGCCAAGCGATTTACTATGGCTACACCTTC.

The chain recombines TRBV29-1 with TRBJ2-1; TRBD2 aligns across 8 bases. Trimming cost V 7 bases and J 7 bases; bases outside gene matches: 9. This CDR3 comprises 13 residues. Germline loops: CDR1 SQVTM, CDR2 ANQGSEA. The CDR3 loop is CSARRGGGNEQFF. Here the CDR3 DNA reads TGCAGCGCGCGACGGGGGGGCGGGAATGAGCAGTTCTTC.

The chain recombines TRBV20-1 with TRBJ2-7; the match to TRBD1 covers 11 bases. V lost 6 bases to trimming and J lost 3 bases; unmatched junction nucleotides: 10. Looked up from germline, CDR1 is DFQATT and CDR2 is SNEGSKA (reference sequence). The CDR3 extends over 15 amino acids. CDR3 sequence (DNA): TGCAGTGCCACGGGACCGGGACAGGGGGGCTACGAGCAGTACTTC. Protein product: CSATGPGQGGYEQYF.

Here the CDR3 DNA reads TGCAGCGTGGGACAGGGGACGGCCGAGCAGTACTTC. As protein: CSVGQGTAEQYF. The gene calls are TRBV29-1 and TRBJ2-7; TRBD1 matches 10 bases. The CDR3 runs to 12 residues. V trimming: 6 bases; J trimming: 6 bases; junction bases outside the gene matches: 5. CDR1 and CDR2 (germline): SQVTM, ANQGSEA.

This clonotype is a singleton in its sample. The chain combines TRBV20-1 with TRBJ1-1, with D possibly being TRBD1 (6 bases). Germline CDR1 is DFQATT and CDR2 is SNEGSKA (reference sequence). The CDR3 spans 11 residues. Trimming removed 6 bases from V and 5 bases from J, with 10 bases in between. DNA for the CDR3: TGCAGTGCCAAACAGGGAACTGAAGCTTTCTTT. Translation gives CSAKQGTEAFF.